The T cell receptor (beta chain) under discussion was sequenced for a study of blood T cell repertoires in COVID-19. Whole-study context: T cells, B-cell-depleted T cells, or PBMCs provided the cDNA or gDNA that served as material.

This clone was seen just once. The germline gives CDR1 MNHEY, CDR2 SMNVEV (reference sequence). This CDR3 region has 15 residues. With V trimmed by 5 bases and J by 0 bases, 2 bases remained unmatched. Under the authors' procedure: Using reference gene primer amplification, nucleated cell counts were estimated. Libraries were prepared by immunoSEQ multiplex PCR; TCRdb keeps only in-frame clonotypes and omits some of them. D and trimming come from the DNA, and the V and J calls and clone size come from that table. The sample has 150,000 or so clones, 70% to 90% seen once. Sequenced input: peripheral blood. The clonotype comes from a woman aged 65 to 85 with acute or convalescent COVID-19. V and J are TRBV27 and TRBJ2-1; 9 bases fit TRBD2. The CDR3 region has the DNA TGTGCCAGCAGTAGAGCGGGAGGCTCCTACAATGAGCAGTTCTTC. Protein sequence: CASSRAGGSYNEQFF.